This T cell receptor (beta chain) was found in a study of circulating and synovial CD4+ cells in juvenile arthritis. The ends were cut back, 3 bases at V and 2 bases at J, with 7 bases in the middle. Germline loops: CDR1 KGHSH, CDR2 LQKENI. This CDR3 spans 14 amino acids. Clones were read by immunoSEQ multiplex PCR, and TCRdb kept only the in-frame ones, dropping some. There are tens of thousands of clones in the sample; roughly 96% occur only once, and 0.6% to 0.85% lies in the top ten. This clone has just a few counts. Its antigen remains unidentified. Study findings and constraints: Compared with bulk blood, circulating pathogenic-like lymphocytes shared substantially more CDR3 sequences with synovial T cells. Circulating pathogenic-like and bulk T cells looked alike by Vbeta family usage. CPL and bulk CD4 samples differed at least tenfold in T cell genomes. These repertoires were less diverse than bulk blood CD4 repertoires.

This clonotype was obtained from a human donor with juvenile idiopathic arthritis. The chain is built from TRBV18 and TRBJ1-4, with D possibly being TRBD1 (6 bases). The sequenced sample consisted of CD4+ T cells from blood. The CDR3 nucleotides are TGTGCCAGCTCACCTGGGGGCACTAATGAAAAACTGTTTTTT. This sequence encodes CASSPGGTNEKLFF.